The TCR beta chain under discussion was sequenced for a study of T cell changes during pregnancy in multiple sclerosis. Germline loops: CDR1 SGHRS, CDR2 YFSETQ. The CDR3 loop spans 15 amino acids. V lost 0 bases to trimming and J lost 1 base, with 11 bases between them. TCRdb's copy holds only in-frame clones and misses some; the assay was immunoSEQ multiplex PCR. The sample consists of tens of thousands of clones, under 95% of them appearing once. This chain connects TRBV5-1 to TRBJ2-7, with a weak D call TRBD2 (6 bases). Material: PBMCs (not recorded whether the cells were cultured). The TCR comes from a female donor with multiple sclerosis, enrolled in a pregnancy study. CDR3: CASSLGSGRSYEQYF. Written as DNA, the CDR3 is TGCGCCAGCAGCTTGGGGTCAGGGAGGTCCTACGAGCAGTACTTC.